This TCR beta chain emerged from a study of blood T cell repertoires in COVID-19. The table lists this clone with a count of one. J was trimmed by 4 bases and V by 2 bases; bases with no gene match: 10. CDR3 length: 16 residues. The germline gives CDR1 SGHRS, CDR2 YFSETQ. Profiled with immunoSEQ multiplex PCR; TCRdb holds only in-frame clones, not every one. Among roughly 380,000 clones listed, approximately 81% were seen once. This clonotype originated in a woman aged 18 to 35 with acute or convalescent COVID-19. Sequencing was performed on peripheral blood. The chain is built from TRBV5-1 and TRBJ2-3; 7 positions agree with TRBD2. The CDR3 nucleotides read TGCGCCAGCAGCTTCGGGGCGGGAGAAGTAGCAGATACGCAGTATTTT. Its translation is CASSFGAGEVADTQYF.